A single sample gave rise to the 8 T cell receptor beta chains below, sequenced in a study of cytomegalovirus exposure and HLA in healthy donors (dated by TCRdb to 2015 to 2018). Libraries were prepared through the immunoSEQ multiplex PCR assay. A mixture of 60 forward primers for TCR Vbeta segments and 13 reverse primers for TCR Jbeta segments was used in the multiplex PCR. In TCRdb, the immuneACCESS table is reduced to in-frame sequences with V and J assigned. These tables do not hold every clone; where another copy was compared, an unresolved V gene accounts for under half, and the others remain unexplained. Across this sample there are over 110,000 clones, with 75% to 80% seen only once. The ten biggest clones cover roughly 6% of the sample. What was sequenced was PBMCs. The receptors originated from a woman between 40 and 50 years old in good health and CMV-seropositive.

This clone showed up just once. The chain employs TRBV19 and TRBJ1-1; 8 bases align to TRBD1. CDR1 and CDR2 from the germline V gene are LNHDA and SQIVND (reference sequence). With V trimmed by 3 bases and J by 4 bases, 10 bases remained unmatched. The CDR3 totals 16 residues. This CDR3 reads CASSMGQVKGATEAFF. CDR3 in DNA: TGTGCCAGTAGTATGGGACAGGTGAAAGGAGCCACTGAAGCTTTCTTT.

The chain uses TRBV5-1 and TRBJ2-5; 7 bases agree with TRBD2. This CDR3 has 13 amino acids. CDR1 is SGHRS and CDR2 is YFSETQ in the germline V gene. Losses at the gene ends were 1 base for V and 5 bases for J; bases not matched to a gene: 2. This CDR3 reads CASSLQGGETQYF. The CDR3 nucleotides are TGCGCCAGCAGCTTGCAGGGAGGGGAGACCCAGTACTTC.

In its sample, this clone was seen a few times. This sequence joins TRBV11-2 and TRBJ1-2; a possible D gene is TRBD1 (6 bases). The CDR3 is made up of 13 amino acids. Trimming removed 1 base from V and 3 bases from J, with 6 bases in between. Germline V CDR1 and CDR2: SGHAT, FQNNGV. The CDR3 is CASSLGTDYGYTF. The CDR3, as DNA: TGTGCCAGCAGCTTAGGGACAGACTATGGCTACACCTTC.

The rearrangement joins TRBV9 to TRBJ2-4; no clear D gene. The length of the CDR3 is 16 residues. The V end lost 6 bases, the J end lost 0 bases, and 16 bases lay between the germline ends. Per the germline V gene, CDR1 is SGDLS and CDR2 is YYNGEE. The CDR3 nucleotides are TGTGCCAGCACGGAAAAGGCGGAAATAGCCAAAAACATTCAGTACTTC. Its protein is CASTEKAEIAKNIQYF.

In its sample, this clone was seen a few times. The rearrangement uses TRBV2 and TRBJ2-1; D remains ambiguous. Germline CDR1 and CDR2: SNHLY and FYNNEI. The CDR3 contains 13 residues. Trimming stripped 7 bases from V and 4 bases from J, with 11 bases between. The CDR3 sequence is CASKGRGYNEQFF. The CDR3 DNA is TGTGCCAGCAAAGGAAGAGGTTACAATGAGCAGTTCTTC.

This rearrangement joins TRBV6-1 to TRBJ2-7; the match to TRBD2 covers 7 bases. Germline loops: CDR1 MNHNS, CDR2 SASEGT. The CDR3 runs 15 residues. V trimming: 5 bases; J trimming: 7 bases; junction bases outside the gene matches: 14. CDR3 nucleotide sequence: TGTGCCAGCAGTCTAACGGGGGGATACGCTGGGGAGCAGTACTTC. The encoded protein is CASSLTGGYAGEQYF.

V gene TRBV9 combines with J gene TRBJ1-2; weak D call: TRBD1 (5 bases). V lost 4 bases to trimming and J lost 8 bases, with 12 bases between them. Germline values: CDR1 SGDLS, CDR2 YYNGEE. The CDR3 is 12 residues long. The CDR3 protein is CASSTSGYGYTF. In DNA, the CDR3 is TGTGCCAGCAGCACATCAGGGTACGGCTACACCTTC. Using reference TRBV9 and TRBJ1-2 for the parts outside the CDR3, the full variable domain is DSGVTQTPKHLITATGQRVTLRCSPRSGDLSVYWYQQSLDQGLQFLIQYYNGEERAKGNILERFSAQQFPDLHSELNLSSLELGDSALYFCASSTSGYGYTFGSGTRLTVV.

The CDR3 protein is CASDSSGETQYF. In DNA, the CDR3 is TGTGCCAGTGACAGTAGCGGAGAGACCCAGTACTTC. The chain is built from TRBV25-1 and TRBJ2-5; maybe TRBD2 (6 bases). Trimming removed 9 bases at V and 4 bases at J, with 12 bases between. The germline gives CDR1 MGHDK, CDR2 SYGVNS. The CDR3 has 12 residues. The complete variable domain, with remaining parts taken from reference TRBV25-1 and TRBJ2-5, reads EADIYQTPRYLVIGTGKKITLECSQTMGHDKMYWYQQDPGMELHLIHYSYGVNSTEKGDLSSESTVSRIRTEHFPLTLESARPSHTSQYLCASDSSGETQYFGPGTRLLVL.